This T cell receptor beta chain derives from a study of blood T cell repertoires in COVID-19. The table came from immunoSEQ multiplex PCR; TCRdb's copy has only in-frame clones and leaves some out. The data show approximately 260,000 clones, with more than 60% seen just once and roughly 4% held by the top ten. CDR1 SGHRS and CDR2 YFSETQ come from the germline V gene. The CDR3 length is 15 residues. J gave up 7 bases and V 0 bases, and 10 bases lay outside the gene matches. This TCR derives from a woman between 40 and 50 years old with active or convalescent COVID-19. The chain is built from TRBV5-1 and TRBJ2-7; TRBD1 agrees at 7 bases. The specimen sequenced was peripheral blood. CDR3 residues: CASSLDGTDLREQYF. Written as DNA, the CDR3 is TGCGCCAGCAGCTTGGACGGGACAGACCTTAGGGAGCAGTACTTC.